Below are 8 T cell receptor beta chains sequenced from a single sample in a study of shared clonotypes between healthy human individuals. The repertoire was sequenced with immunoSEQ multiplex PCR; TCRdb's copy has only in-frame clones and lacks some. The sample holds approximately 400,000 clones, about 96% seen once. Sequencing was carried out using memory CD8+ T cells sorted from blood. Subset noted: CD45RO+ cells pooled with CCR7-negative TemRA cells. All receptors come from a man between 25 and 39 years old in good health.

This chain uses TRBV15 with TRBJ1-1; D ambiguous. The V end was cut by 0 bases, the J end by 6 bases, with 8 bases between. CDR1 is LNHNV, CDR2 YYDKDF, per germline (reference sequence). This CDR3 comprises 13 residues. The CDR3 region is CATSRERTSEAFF. Written as DNA, the CDR3 is TGTGCCACCAGCAGAGAGAGGACCTCTGAAGCTTTCTTT.

The chain links TRBV25-1 to TRBJ2-1; D not certain. V was trimmed by 5 bases and J by 4 bases, leaving 3 bases between them. CDR1 and CDR2 (germline): MGHDK, SYGVNS. The CDR3 extends over 11 amino acids. The CDR3 protein is CASSSYNEQFF. The CDR3 bases are TGTGCCAGCAGTAGTTACAATGAGCAGTTCTTC. The full variable domain, rest sourced from reference TRBV25-1 and TRBJ2-1, is EADIYQTPRYLVIGTGKKITLECSQTMGHDKMYWYQQDPGMELHLIHYSYGVNSTEKGDLSSESTVSRIRTEHFPLTLESARPSHTSQYLCASSSYNEQFFGPGTRLTVL.

The V and J genes are TRBV10-3 and TRBJ2-7, with D maybe TRBD1 (6 bases). Germline CDR1 reads ENHRY; CDR2 reads SYGVKD. V shed 8 bases and J shed 7 bases, with 15 bases lying between them. This CDR3 comprises 12 residues. The chain's CDR3 is CAIGRGTKEQYF. The CDR3 DNA reads as TGTGCCATCGGCAGGGGAACGAAAGAGCAGTACTTC.

This chain joins TRBV7-2 and TRBJ1-2; D unresolved. The CDR3 consists of 13 residues. V was clipped by 2 bases and J by 6 bases, with 10 bases between them. CDR1 is SGHTA, CDR2 FQGNSA, per germline. CDR3 sequence: CASSLQVIHGYTF. The CDR3 DNA reads as TGTGCCAGCAGCTTACAGGTGATACATGGCTACACCTTC.

V is TRBV4-2 and J is TRBJ2-7; 8 bases agree with TRBD2. The trim removed 1 base at V and 2 bases at J, leaving 4 bases unmatched. Germline lookup yields CDR1 LGHNA and CDR2 YNFKEQ. This CDR3 is 15 amino acids long. CDR3 in amino acids: CASSQGLAPTYEQYF. The CDR3 bases are TGTGCCAGCAGCCAAGGACTAGCGCCGACCTACGAGCAGTACTTC.

This chain uses TRBV28 with TRBJ2-7, with TRBD1 identical over 9 bases. Germline values: CDR1 MDHEN, CDR2 SYDVKM. V shed 5 bases and J 6 bases; nucleotides not matched to a gene: 8. CDR3 length equals 14 residues. This CDR3 reads CASSRDRAPFEQYF. The DNA for the CDR3 is TGTGCCAGCAGTAGGGACAGGGCCCCCTTCGAGCAGTACTTC.

This sequence joins TRBV30 and TRBJ2-7, with 8 bases matching TRBD1. After removal of 2 bases from V and 6 bases from J, the junction contained 6 bases not matched to a gene. The CDR3 is 13 amino acids. Germline V gives CDR1 GTSNPN, CDR2 SVGIG (reference sequence). The CDR3 sequence: CAWSRQGAGEQYF. For the CDR3, the DNA is TGTGCCTGGAGTAGGCAGGGGGCTGGCGAGCAGTACTTC.

For the CDR3, the DNA is TGTGCCAGCAGTTTAAGAGCGGGAGTTAACGAGCAGTACTTC. It translates to CASSLRAGVNEQYF. J is TRBJ2-7 and V is TRBV27; TRBD2 matches 8 bases. The CDR3 contains 14 residues. CDR1 MNHEY and CDR2 SMNVEV come from the germline V gene (reference sequence). J lost 5 bases, V lost 2 bases, and 5 bases had no gene match.